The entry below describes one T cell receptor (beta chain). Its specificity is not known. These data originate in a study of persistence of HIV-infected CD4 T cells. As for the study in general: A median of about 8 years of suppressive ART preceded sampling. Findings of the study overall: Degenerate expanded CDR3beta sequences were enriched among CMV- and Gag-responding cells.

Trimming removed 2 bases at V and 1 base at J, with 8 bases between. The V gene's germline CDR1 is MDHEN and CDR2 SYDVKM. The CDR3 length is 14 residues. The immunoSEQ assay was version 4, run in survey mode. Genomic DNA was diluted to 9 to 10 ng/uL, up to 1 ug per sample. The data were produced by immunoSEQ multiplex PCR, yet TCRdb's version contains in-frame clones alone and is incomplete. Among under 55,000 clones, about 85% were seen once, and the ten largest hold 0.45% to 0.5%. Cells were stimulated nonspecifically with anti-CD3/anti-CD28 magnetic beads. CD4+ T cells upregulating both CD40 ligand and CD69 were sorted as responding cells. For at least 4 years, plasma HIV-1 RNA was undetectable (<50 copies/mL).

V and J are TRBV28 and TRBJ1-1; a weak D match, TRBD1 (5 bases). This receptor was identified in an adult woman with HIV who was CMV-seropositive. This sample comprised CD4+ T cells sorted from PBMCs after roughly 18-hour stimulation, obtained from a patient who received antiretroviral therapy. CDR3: CASSLERGNTEAFF. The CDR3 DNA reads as TGTGCCAGCAGTTTAGAAAGGGGGAACACTGAAGCTTTCTTT.